The 13 T cell receptor beta chains listed next were all sequenced from one sample in a study of PD-1 blockade in mismatch repair-deficient tumors. Using immunoSEQ multiplex PCR, the repertoire was profiled, and TCRdb retains in-frame clones only, with some absent. In the table there are tens of thousands of clones, 60% to 80% of which are singletons. Sequenced material: peripheral blood, taken 2 weeks after starting pembrolizumab. Source of these receptors: an adult with mismatch repair-deficient cancer.

The chain has TRBV27 and TRBJ2-7; 7 bases are shared with TRBD1. The V gene's germline CDR1 is MNHEY and CDR2 SMNVEV (reference sequence). The CDR3 has 17 amino acids. The V segment lost 5 bases and the J segment 1 base; nucleotides outside the gene matches: 14. Written as DNA, the CDR3 is TGTGCCAGCAGTCCCAGGGGTTCCAGGGGGTTATCCTACGAGCAGTACTTC. Translating gives CASSPRGSRGLSYEQYF.

As regards this clone: At one end the junction does not follow the germline gene, possibly because of a read error. The chain combines TRBV6-1 with TRBJ1-1; no definite D call. The CDR3 extends over 11 amino acids. The germline V gene encodes CDR1 MNHNS and CDR2 SASEGT. CDR3 bases: TGTGCCAGCAGAGAAGGAACTGAAGCTTTCTTT. Translation gives CASREGTEAFF.

This clone was counted between two and nine times. The chain has TRBV7-9 and TRBJ2-7; no reliable D call. Trimming removed 1 base from V and 0 bases from J, with 7 bases in between. In germline, CDR1 is SEHNR, CDR2 FQNEAQ (reference sequence). The CDR3 has 14 amino acids. The CDR3 region is CASSLVGSSYEQYF. CDR3 bases: TGTGCCAGCAGCTTAGTCGGCAGCTCCTACGAGCAGTACTTC.

V gene TRBV7-9 combines with J gene TRBJ2-2, with 9 bases lining up with TRBD2. The V and J ends lost 7 bases and 7 bases, in that order; junction bases with no gene match: 7. Germline loops: CDR1 SEHNR, CDR2 FQNEAQ (reference sequence). The CDR3 runs to 14 residues. The CDR3 here is CASKPAGGGGELFF. In DNA form, the CDR3 reads TGTGCCAGCAAACCAGCGGGAGGAGGCGGGGAGCTGTTTTTT.

The chain recombines TRBV5-5 with TRBJ2-2, with D perhaps TRBD1 or TRBD2 (5 bases each). The CDR3 length is 13 residues. The V gene lost 4 bases and the J gene lost 6 bases, with 10 bases spanning the gap. Germline V gives CDR1 SGHKS, CDR2 YYEKEE (reference sequence). The CDR3 sequence is CASSIRDAGELFF. The CDR3 region has the DNA TGTGCCAGCAGCATAAGGGACGCCGGGGAGCTGTTTTTT.

The chain has TRBV7-2 and TRBJ2-7; 11 bases line up with TRBD2. CDR3 length: 16 amino acids. Germline CDR1 and CDR2: SGHTA and FQGNSA. Trimming cost V 5 bases and J 2 bases; bases outside gene matches: 8. CDR3 in DNA: TGTGCCAGCAGCCCGTTAACTAGCGGGGGTACCTACGAGCAGTACTTC. It codes for CASSPLTSGGTYEQYF.

This chain connects TRBV19 to TRBJ1-2; 8 bases match TRBD1. After removal of 6 bases from V and 10 bases from J, the junction contained 7 bases not matched to a gene. The CDR3 sequence is 12 residues long. In germline, CDR1 is LNHDA, CDR2 SQIVND (reference sequence). CDR3 region: CASRRQGFYYTF. CDR3 in DNA: TGTGCCAGTAGGCGACAGGGGTTTTACTACACCTTC. Full variable domain (remainder filled in from reference TRBV19 and TRBJ1-2): DGGITQSPKYLFRKEGQNVTLSCEQNLNHDAMYWYRQDPGQGLRLIYYSQIVNDFQKGDIAEGYSVSREKKESFPLTVTSAQKNPTAFYLCASRRQGFYYTFGSGTRLTVV.

J is TRBJ2-5 and V is TRBV30; 8 positions match TRBD2. V shed 8 bases, J shed 3 bases, and the junction held 8 bases outside the gene matches. Germline V CDR1 and CDR2: GTSNPN, SVGIG (reference sequence). CDR3 size: 13 residues. In DNA, the CDR3 is TGTGCCGGAACTAGCGGATCAAAAGAGACCCAGTACTTC. It encodes CAGTSGSKETQYF. The full variable domain, in which reference TRBV30 and TRBJ2-5 provide the parts outside the CDR3, is SQTIHQWPATLVQPVGSPLSLECTVEGTSNPNLYWYRQAAGRGLQLLFYSVGIGQISSEVPQNLSASRPQDRQFILSSKKLLLSDSGFYLCAGTSGSKETQYFGPGTRLLVL.

The V call is TRBV6-6, the J call TRBJ2-5; 13 nucleotides match TRBD2. The CDR3 loop spans 16 amino acids. CDR1 is MNHNY, CDR2 SVGAGI, per germline (reference sequence). Losses at the gene ends were 6 bases for V and 5 bases for J; bases not matched to a gene: 9. CDR3 sequence (DNA): TGTGCCAGCAGACCTCGGACTAGCGGGAGTCGGGAGACCCAGTACTTC. This translates into CASRPRTSGSRETQYF.

The chain has TRBV30 and TRBJ1-5; no firm D call. This CDR3 is built from 13 residues. V lost 5 bases to trimming and J lost 3 bases, with 11 bases between them. CDR1 and CDR2 from the germline V gene are GTSNPN and SVGIG (reference sequence). CDR3 coding DNA: TGTGCCTGGGAGGGCCAGGTCAATCAGCCCCAGCATTTT. Amino acids: CAWEGQVNQPQHF. The full variable domain, rest sourced from reference TRBV30 and TRBJ1-5, is SQTIHQWPATLVQPVGSPLSLECTVEGTSNPNLYWYRQAAGRGLQLLFYSVGIGQISSEVPQNLSASRPQDRQFILSSKKLLLSDSGFYLCAWEGQVNQPQHFGDGTRLSIL.

This clone was observed a few times. The gene calls are TRBV6-4 and TRBJ2-7; TRBD1 aligns across 7 bases. This CDR3 has 13 residues. Germline loops: CDR1 MRHNA, CDR2 SNTAGT. With 6 bases clipped from V and 6 bases from J, the junction kept 8 bases outside the gene matches. The CDR3: CASRVQQGIEQYF. DNA for the CDR3: TGTGCCAGCAGGGTCCAACAGGGGATCGAGCAGTACTTC.

The chain recombines TRBV7-2 with TRBJ2-3; the D gene is possibly TRBD2 (5 bases). Trimming shortened V by 6 bases and J by 1 base, and 11 bases separated the two germline ends. This CDR3 has 14 residues. Germline CDR1 is SGHTA and CDR2 is FQGNSA. CDR3 protein: CASRVSGGTDTQYF. The DNA for the CDR3 is TGTGCCAGCAGGGTGAGCGGCGGCACAGATACGCAGTATTTT.

This sequence joins TRBV27 and TRBJ1-1; D ambiguous. The CDR3 runs to 14 residues. Germline values: CDR1 MNHEY, CDR2 SMNVEV (reference sequence). V dropped 5 bases and J dropped 1 base, with 11 bases sitting between them. Here the CDR3 reads CASSALAENTEAFF. The CDR3 DNA reads TGTGCCAGCAGTGCTCTCGCAGAGAACACTGAAGCTTTCTTT.